This is a list of T cell receptor beta chains from one sample in a study of tumor-infiltrating lymphocytes in primary liver carcinoma. Each CDR3 protein gets one entry after TCRdb re-called the multiplex PCR reads with MiXCR. The profile shows 75,000 or so distinct CDR3 sequences, 60% to 80% of them singletons. Sequencing was done on a sample of liver tumor tissue from sampling region 4. The receptors come from a man aged 35-49 years with primary liver carcinoma and hepatitis B virus infection. Both conserved end residues are trimmed from each CDR3. Not all rows give a size; the values are once, few, many and, for expanded clones, a class.

v_call	j_call	clone_size	cdr3_aa
TRBV4-2	TRBJ2-1	-	ASSQDRLANEHF
TRBV5-4	TRBJ2-3	-	AISLGLAGGGDTQY
TRBV7-8	TRBJ2-3	many	ASSPDSSTDTQY
TRBV30	TRBJ1-4	many	AWSVLGSTNEKLF
TRBV13	TRBJ2-1	many	ASSTRDLGKDEQF
TRBV6-1	TRBJ2-3	-	ASGAWLGTQY
TRBV29-1	TRBJ2-2	-	SVESMRDTRELF
TRBV29-1	TRBJ2-3	-	TAWGGCTDTHY
TRBV5-1	TRBJ1-1	many	ASSISFGQENTEAF
TRBV6-5	TRBJ2-7	-	ASCPSAGGPYEQY
TRBV11-1	TRBJ2-1	-	ASSLCRANELL
TRBV18	TRBJ2-3	-	ASSPISGRASDTQY
TRBV7-3	TRBJ2-3	many	ASSSAGTGYTQY
TRBV4-2	TRBJ2-3	-	ASRETSGAGDTQY
TRBV7-3	TRBJ1-1	-	ASSSTVNTEAF
TRBV29-1	TRBJ2-1	-	SADRDRGGKQF
TRBV7-9	TRBJ1-1	-	TSSFGEGNTEAF
TRBV5-6	TRBJ1-5	-	AGSLSFGQIDQPQH
TRBV29-1	TRBJ2-3	many	SVVTGEQY
TRBV29-1	TRBJ2-1	-	SMGPPSSFYNEQF
TRBV2	TRBJ2-1	-	ATRGDYSGNEQF
TRBV29-1	TRBJ2-3	-	SSSGGDTMQY
TRBV20-1	TRBJ2-7	-	SVRGGLAGVLDETYEQY
TRBV6-6	TRBJ2-7	many	ASSYDAGGIEQY
TRBV28	TRBJ2-3	many	ASSWVGGSGSTDTQY
TRBV28	TRBJ2-7	-	ASNFAGNYEQY
TRBV4-2	TRBJ2-1	-	ASSQTGLDDEQF
TRBV15	TRBJ2-5	-	ATSRDWRTQY
TRBV6-1	TRBJ2-1	many	ASSGRTRLADEQF
TRBV6-2/TRBV6-3	TRBJ2-7	-	ASSYNPYKQY
TRBV6-1	TRBJ1-5	-	ASIECGVPRPQH
TRBV12-3/TRBV12-4	TRBJ2-2	many	ASSLRTVTGELF
TRBV11-2	TRBJ2-1	once	TSRHTGRDEQF
TRBV11-2	TRBJ2-3	once	ASRTPRGGRLTSIDTWY
TRBV30	TRBJ2-1	-	TWSMPLNEQF
TRBV12-5	TRBJ1-4	-	VYLRQNRATNEKLF
TRBV30	TRBJ1-3	-	AWSPHSGNTIY
TRBV11-2	TRBJ2-7	-	ASSPPRTGHIYEQY
TRBV6-6	TRBJ2-1	-	VSSYLGNPPYNEQF
TRBV4-1	TRBJ2-1	many	ASSQDPREDNEQF
TRBV5-1	TRBJ2-1	-	ASSIDTSSYNEEF
TRBV7-8	TRBJ1-2	-	ASSLDGNYGYA
TRBV11-3	TRBJ2-1	-	VNSSLVGEGEQF
TRBV29-1	TRBJ2-2	-	SVWRVNTGELF
TRBV7-9	TRBJ2-3	many	ASSRSDSTDTQY
TRBV6-1	TRBJ1-5	-	ASNSELPQH
TRBV11-2	TRBJ2-7	-	ATKAWVAGMHYEQY
TRBV6-1	TRBJ2-7	-	ASTSLRVVTYEQY
TRBV6-1	TRBJ2-1	-	ASSEAQGSNSEQF
TRBV5-5	TRBJ2-5	-	ASSLVLAREYQETQY
TRBV11-1	TRBJ2-4	medium-sized	ASSWGPQNIQY
TRBV11-3	TRBJ2-2	-	ASRHYGGELF
TRBV30	TRBJ2-7	-	AGASGEVNEQY
TRBV12-3/TRBV12-4	TRBJ1-2	-	DSSLVGGDYGYT
TRBV28	TRBJ2-7	-	ASSLSRGIGSFPDEQY
TRBV11-2	TRBJ2-1	-	ASSYSSSGGKGGGF
TRBV24-1	TRBJ2-2	-	ATSDPQRNTGELF